This TCR beta chain comes out of a study of CD4 T cells in relation to SARS-CoV-2 and coronaviruses. CD4+ T cells from unexposed donors were obtained before the COVID-19 pandemic (2011-2018). The cells were cultured for 10 days before CD4+ T cells were isolated. As cell numbers allowed, unexposed-donor CD4+ T cells faced SARS-CoV-2 S/N and four cold-coronavirus spikes. Cultures held two million PBMCs per well with around 9.8 IU/ml IL-2. The table came from immunoSEQ multiplex PCR; TCRdb's copy has only in-frame clones and leaves some out. The sample consists of about 21,000 clones, over 60% of them appearing once. Remarks on this clone: Its antigen is as yet unknown.

Study-wide findings and caveats: Samples before the pandemic and after infection were not matched within any donor.

The sequenced material came from CD4+ T cells from PBMCs, cultured in vitro. This sequence was found in a human donor in good health.

CDR3 bases: TGTGCCAGCAGCTTGAGGGTGGGGACAGGGGGTGAAGCTTTCTTT. Its protein product is CASSLRVGTGGEAFF. The chain is built from TRBV5-4 and TRBJ1-1, with 11 bases matching TRBD1. V was pared by 1 base and J by 7 bases, with 6 bases of the junction left unmatched. The CDR3 length is 15 residues. Germline lookup yields CDR1 SGHNT and CDR2 YYREEE (reference sequence).